This TCR beta chain was documented in a study of blood T cell repertoires in COVID-19. In the study overall: PBMCs, B-cell-depleted T cells, or T cells provided the cDNA or gDNA that made up the material.

Generated by immunoSEQ multiplex PCR, the TCRdb table keeps only in-frame clones and is missing some. The data contain approximately 120,000 clones, roughly 76% of them singletons. CDR3 length: 16 amino acids. Looked up from germline, CDR1 is SGHRS and CDR2 is YFSETQ. J gave up 0 bases and V 0 bases, and 2 bases lay outside the gene matches. This receptor was identified in a human donor in a cohort sampled during active COVID-19. The specimen sequenced was peripheral blood. The chain carries TRBV5-1 and TRBJ2-1; 8 bases are shared with TRBD2. The CDR3 protein is CASSLAAGGSYNEQFF. The DNA for the CDR3 is TGCGCCAGCAGCTTGGCCGCGGGGGGCTCCTACAATGAGCAGTTCTTC. Full variable domain (rest looked up from reference TRBV5-1 and TRBJ2-1): KAGVTQTPRYLIKTRGQQVTLSCSPISGHRSVSWYQQTPGQGLQFLFEYFSETQRNKGNFPGRFSGRQFSNSRSEMNVSTLELGDSALYLCASSLAAGGSYNEQFFGPGTRLTVL.